This record covers a single T cell receptor beta chain. This specimen comes from a study of cytomegalovirus exposure and HLA in healthy donors. PCR amplification relied on 60 Vbeta primers (plus 13 Jbeta primers). Assay used: immunoSEQ multiplex PCR; TCRdb lists only in-frame clones, some missing. Counted here are about 110,000 clones, 65% to 90% occurring once; the ten biggest clones make up 1.5% to 2%. Germline CDR1 and CDR2: GTSNPN and SVGIG (reference sequence). The trim removed 5 bases at V and 10 bases at J, leaving 10 bases unmatched. CDR3 length: 13 residues. V and J are TRBV30 and TRBJ2-1, with TRBD2 matching over 8 bases. The material sequenced was PBMCs. The source of this sequence is a man aged 45 to 65 in good health and CMV-seronegative. CDR3 in DNA: TGTGCCTGGGGAACGGGGGGGCGGAGGGAGCAGTTCTTC. It codes for CAWGTGGRREQFF.